Sequencing of this T cell receptor beta chain was carried out in a study of blood T cell repertoires in COVID-19. As for the study in general: Spain, Italy and the United States supplied samples that represented acute and convalescent COVID-19. Sources were T cells, B-cell-depleted T cells, or PBMCs; the material itself was cDNA or gDNA.

Original analysis: Amplification of reference gene primers was used by the study to estimate nucleated cell counts. The data were produced by immunoSEQ multiplex PCR, yet TCRdb's version contains in-frame clones alone and is incomplete. V, J and clone size are taken as reported in that table, and D and trimming were inferred from the DNA itself. The sample has approximately 150,000 clones, 80% to 90% seen once. CDR1 GTSNPN and CDR2 SVGIG come from the germline V gene (reference sequence). The CDR3 loop spans 13 amino acids. V was clipped by 8 bases and J by 6 bases; unmatched bases: 10. The table lists this clone with a count of one.

The chain has TRBV30 and TRBJ1-5, with 7 bases fitting TRBD1. The source of this sequence is a woman aged 45-65 years in a cohort sampled during active or convalescent COVID-19. Material for sequencing was peripheral blood. CDR3 loop: CARSQGIGQPQHF. DNA for the CDR3: TGTGCCCGTTCACAGGGGATCGGTCAGCCCCAGCATTTT.